These T cell receptor beta chains were read from a single sample in a study of CD8+CD57+ T cells in acquired aplastic anemia. TCRdb re-derived calls from the reads in MiXCR, one entry per CDR3 protein. This repertoire shows about 190,000 distinct CDR3 sequences, roughly half found once; its top ten account for roughly 15%. The sequenced material came from sorted CD4+, CD8+, or CD8+CD57+ T cells (not recorded which) from PBMCs. The receptors were sampled from a human donor in good health, serving as a control. Both conserved end residues are trimmed from each CDR3.

>TRBV9
ASSPTGTSNQPQH
>TRBV20-1
SARPLAGEQY
>TRBV9
AGSGDRGNGYT
>TRBV20-1
SARGRALNQPQH
>TRBV20-1
SARPGQKDTQY
>TRBV18
ASSPLQGSQLYGNTEAF
>TRBV20-1
SASTGVTYGYT
>TRBV10-3
AISEPKGTGGTGGSGELF
>TRBV7-9
ASSSGSTTNEKLF
>TRBV24-1
ATSVGAGAGGETQY
>TRBV4-1
ASSQTGGYSYEQY
>TRBV19
ASSMPGTGNTEAF
>TRBV6-2/TRBV6-3
ASSSSSGNIQY
>TRBV7-8
ASSLDSSNTGELF
>TRBV20-1
SATSGDHGEQF
>TRBV11-2
ASSLVGWQVSNEQF
>TRBV5-1
ASSAPGTVTANYGYT
>TRBV10-3
AISGGSGNTIY
>TRBV19
ATQRIGTYEQY
>TRBV6-5
ASSYGPTGRTEAF
>TRBV20-1
SAGRDTQY
>TRBV19
ASSPVPDTSTDTQY
>TRBV12-5
ASGRTGEVNEQF
>TRBV5-1
ASTPRSTGGNYGYT
>TRBV5-1
ASSLEGDRAIT
>TRBV25-1
ASRRGTGGLGEQY
>TRBV19
ASTQFPGSFGNTIY
>TRBV11-2
ASSLPRTGTTYEQY
>TRBV9
ASSVDRGRWNEQY
>TRBV15
ATSGGTGKGYT
>TRBV28
ASSLGDRGTGEAF
>TRBV19
ASSISSSTYEQY
>TRBV2
ASSLGLSWADTQY
>TRBV7-2
ASSLASGRGTQY
>TRBV2
ASSVDRETEAF
>TRBV2
ASSPDSPANSPLH
>TRBV25-1
ASSEFGAAEKLF
>TRBV15
ATSVDREVGETQY
>TRBV11-1
ASSNRQGVRGDPLH
>TRBV6-1
ASRRGKQETQY
>TRBV29-1
SAPSAKGRRGYT
>TRBV28
ASSQGLGVAYEQY
>TRBV6-5
ASSYSKTGIYGYT
>TRBV20-1
SARAGQGAYNEQF
>TRBV12-3/TRBV12-4
ISSRVAGFQETQY
>TRBV12-3/TRBV12-4
ASSFTGSYEQY
>TRBV20-1
SARDLSGGSSYKQY
>TRBV7-2
ASRSGGSSYEQY
>TRBV4-2
ASSQVASGFEQF
>TRBV15
ATREQGAKNIQY
>TRBV10-3
ASSYGHRGGEAF
>TRBV20-1
SARDTAGGYT